The next 23 T cell receptor beta chains were all read from a single sample in a study of blood T cell repertoires in COVID-19. Sequencing was performed with immunoSEQ multiplex PCR; in TCRdb, only in-frame clones are kept and a portion is missing. Of about 120,000 clones in the sample, around 87% were seen once. What was sequenced was peripheral blood. The receptors here all came from a woman aged 50 to 65 with acute or convalescent COVID-19.

The CDR3 nucleotides are TGCGCCAGCAGTGAGGACCAGGGGATAGATTCACCCCTCCACTTT. Protein product: CASSEDQGIDSPLHF. The chain carries TRBV10-2 and TRBJ1-6; weak D call: TRBD1 (6 bases). This CDR3 has 15 amino acids. Germline V CDR1 and CDR2: WSHSY, SAAADI. The V gene lost 2 bases and the J gene lost 8 bases, with 13 bases spanning the gap.

The chain's CDR3 is CASSLGGGPLDTQYF. Here the CDR3 DNA reads TGTGCCAGCAGCTTAGGGGGGGGTCCCTTAGATACGCAGTATTTT. The V and J genes are TRBV11-2 and TRBJ2-3, with 7 positions matching TRBD2. The CDR3 is made up of 15 amino acids. V lost 1 base, J lost 5 bases, and 6 bases stayed unmatched. Per the germline V gene, CDR1 is SGHAT and CDR2 is FQNNGV. The variable domain in full, completed from reference TRBV11-2 and TRBJ2-3, reads EAGVAQSPRYKIIEKRQSVAFWCNPISGHATLYWYQQILGQGPKLLIQFQNNGVVDDSQLPKDRFSAERLKGVDSTLKIQPAKLEDSAVYLCASSLGGGPLDTQYFGPGTRLTVL.

Regarding this clone: The same CDR3 also results from other DNA sequences found in this sample. This chain joins TRBV19 and TRBJ1-2; D might be TRBD1 (5 bases). The CDR3 runs to 15 residues. V shed 1 base and J shed 1 base, with 10 bases lying between them. Germline lookup yields CDR1 LNHDA and CDR2 SQIVND (reference sequence). CDR3 sequence (DNA): TGTGCCAGTAGTATAGGGAGGGGACTTAACTATGGCTACACCTTC. Translation: CASSIGRGLNYGYTF.

The chain joins TRBV11-3 to TRBJ2-5, with 10 bases fitting TRBD2. CDR3 size: 19 residues. Germline V gene lookup returns CDR1 SGHNT and CDR2 YENEEA. V lost 2 bases and J lost 1; bases outside the gene matches: 13. CDR3 sequence (DNA): TGTGCCAGCAGCTTATGGACAGGTCGAGCGGGGGGGTTCCAAGAGACCCAGTACTTC. Residues: CASSLWTGRAGGFQETQYF.

J is TRBJ2-1 and V is TRBV5-4; a weak D match, TRBD2 (6 bases). The CDR3 is made up of 17 amino acids. Germline CDR1 reads SGHNT; CDR2 reads YYREEE (reference sequence). Trimming cost V 0 bases and J 2 bases, with 15 bases left between them. The chain's CDR3 is CASSLVGWRDPYNEQFF. In DNA, the CDR3 is TGTGCCAGCAGCTTGGTGGGGTGGCGGGATCCCTACAATGAGCAGTTCTTC.

The J gene is TRBJ2-4, the V gene TRBV23-1, with D maybe TRBD2 (6 bases). TRBV23-1 is assigned to the ORF class and has an uncertain function. The CDR3 runs 15 residues. The V end was cut by 2 bases, the J end by 7 bases, with 15 bases between. CDR3 loop: CASSQAGSRSNIQYF. The CDR3, as DNA: TGCGCCAGCAGTCAAGCGGGAAGCCGTAGCAACATTCAGTACTTC.

The chain has TRBV27 and TRBJ1-2, with D uncertain. The CDR3 runs 13 residues. V was cut by 8 bases and J by 7 bases, with 17 bases left in between. Germline assignment: CDR1 MNHEY and CDR2 SMNVEV (reference sequence). CDR3 amino acids: CASRLNSEAGYTF. DNA of the CDR3: TGTGCCAGCCGATTAAACTCAGAGGCTGGCTACACCTTC.

CDR3 DNA: TGTGCCACACACAGGGGGAACAGCTATGGCTACACCTTC. It translates to CATHRGNSYGYTF. The chain recombines TRBV12-3 or TRBV12-4 with TRBJ1-2; 8 nucleotides agree with TRBD1. The CDR3 extends over 13 amino acids. With 10 bases clipped from V and 4 bases from J, the junction kept 8 bases outside the gene matches.

This clone was recorded only once. This sequence joins TRBV29-1 and TRBJ1-4, with D possibly matching TRBD1 (6 bases). Germline CDR1 SQVTM, CDR2 ANQGSEA. The CDR3 runs to 12 residues. V lost 8 bases and J 4 bases, leaving 11 bases between the germline ends. The CDR3 loop is CSFRDINEKLFF. CDR3 coding DNA: TGCAGCTTCAGGGACATTAATGAAAAACTGTTTTTT.

The chain is built from TRBV11-3 and TRBJ2-7; 9 bases line up with TRBD1. The germline V gene encodes CDR1 SGHNT and CDR2 YENEEA. The CDR3 spans 15 residues. With 3 bases clipped from V and 2 bases from J, the junction kept 5 bases outside the gene matches. Here the CDR3 DNA reads TGTGCCAGCAGCTTCGGACAGGGGAACACCTACGAGCAGTACTTC. Amino acid sequence: CASSFGQGNTYEQYF.

This clone was detected only a few times. The chain combines TRBV5-6 with TRBJ1-2; 8 bases line up with TRBD1. This CDR3 spans 16 amino acids. From germline, CDR1 is SGHDT and CDR2 YYEEEE. V was pared by 0 bases and J by 8 bases, with 12 bases of the junction left unmatched. For the CDR3, the DNA is TGTGCCAGCAGCTTGGAGGCAGGGGGCGCAGTAGGCGGCTACACCTTC. This sequence encodes CASSLEAGGAVGGYTF.

In this sample, this clone turned up a few times. A junction end diverges from the germline sequence, so it may reflect a read error. The chain is built from TRBV11-2 and TRBJ1-1, with D unclear. The CDR3 length is 13 residues. Germline CDR1 is SGHAT and CDR2 is FQNNGV. The CDR3 sequence is CASSLVLDLARTF. Written as DNA, the CDR3 is TGTGCCAGCAGCTTAGTGCTAGACCTGGCGCGAACCTTT.

The chain recombines TRBV7-9 with TRBJ1-3, with TRBD1 matching over 7 bases. The CDR3 sequence is 19 residues long. V gave up 5 bases and J gave up 0 bases; unmatched junction bases: 16. Per germline, CDR1 SEHNR and CDR2 FQNEAQ (reference sequence). The CDR3 region has the DNA TGTGCCAGCAGCATGGGGGAGTTATCGGGACAGAGCTCTGGAAACACCATATATTTT. The encoded protein is CASSMGELSGQSSGNTIYF.

This clone has a single count. The rearrangement uses TRBV4-1 and TRBJ2-7, with a possible D match to TRBD1 (6 bases). This CDR3 region has 13 residues. Germline assignment: CDR1 MGHRA and CDR2 YSYEKL. Trimming removed 4 bases at V and 1 base at J, with 8 bases between. This chain's CDR3 is CASSPGQSYEQYF. The CDR3 DNA is TGCGCCAGCAGCCCGGGACAATCCTACGAGCAGTACTTC.

The chain is built from TRBV5-1 and TRBJ1-1, with D possibly matching TRBD1 (6 bases). The CDR3 spans 15 residues. Trimming left V 4 bases short and J 3 bases short, with 16 bases between. CDR1 SGHRS and CDR2 YFSETQ come from the germline V gene. The CDR3 nucleotides read TGCGCCAGCAGCCTGACAGGTATGGTTGACACTGAAGCTTTCTTT. Translated, it gives CASSLTGMVDTEAFF.

The chain employs TRBV18 and TRBJ2-3; D is unresolved. The CDR3 runs to 14 residues. Per germline, CDR1 KGHSH and CDR2 LQKENI. The V and J ends lost 3 bases and 4 bases respectively, with 11 bases between them. CDR3 in amino acids: CASSPWAPADTQYF. The CDR3 coding sequence is TGTGCCAGCTCACCGTGGGCCCCCGCAGATACGCAGTATTTT.

The V gene is TRBV19, the J gene TRBJ1-5, with TRBD1 matching over 8 bases. CDR1 and CDR2 (germline): LNHDA, SQIVND (reference sequence). The J segment lost 0 bases and the V segment lost 11 bases, leaving 18 bases of the junction unmatched. The CDR3 totals 18 residues. CDR3 protein: CAGGTGGTSLHSNQPQHF. The CDR3 DNA follows: TGTGCCGGGGGGACAGGAGGGACCTCATTACATAGCAATCAGCCCCAGCATTTT.

This chain links TRBV2 with TRBJ2-3; TRBD2 agrees at 10 bases. Germline loops: CDR1 SNHLY, CDR2 FYNNEI. With 9 bases clipped from V and 0 bases from J, the junction kept 0 bases outside the gene matches. This CDR3 has 13 residues. CDR3 DNA sequence: TGTGCCAGGGGACTAGCGAGCACAGATACGCAGTATTTT. Its protein is CARGLASTDTQYF.

The V gene is TRBV21-1, the J gene TRBJ2-7; the table's D call, TRBD1, was not checked against the DNA. TRBV21-1 is a pseudogene. CDR3 length equals 15 residues. CDR3 residues: CASSNTSIRGHEQYF. Written as DNA, the CDR3 is TGTGCCAGCAGCAATACCTCTATCAGGGGGCACGAGCAGTACTTC.

The chain combines TRBV6-6 with TRBJ1-6; a possible D gene is TRBD1 (6 bases). The CDR3 runs to 13 residues. Germline CDR1 and CDR2: MNHNY and SVGAGI (reference sequence). V lost 11 bases and J lost 3, with 11 bases in between. CDR3 coding DNA: TGTGCCTCTCGGACAGACTATAATTCACCCCTCCACTTT. Its translation is CASRTDYNSPLHF.

This chain connects TRBV18 to TRBJ1-5; D is ambiguous. The V end lost 2 bases, the J end lost 6 bases, and 11 bases lay between the germline ends. The CDR3 is 14 residues long. Germline loops: CDR1 KGHSH, CDR2 LQKENI. The CDR3: CASSPAGFSQPQHF. In DNA form, the CDR3 reads TGTGCCAGCTCACCAGCGGGGTTCAGTCAGCCCCAGCATTTT.

V usage is TRBV30 and J usage is TRBJ1-1, with TRBD1 matching over 10 bases. The CDR3 sequence is 16 residues long. Per germline, CDR1 GTSNPN and CDR2 SVGIG (reference sequence). The V and J ends lost 0 bases and 0 bases, in that order; junction bases with no gene match: 4. The CDR3 loop reads CAWSVWGQGLNTEAFF. The CDR3 DNA is TGTGCCTGGAGTGTATGGGGACAGGGGTTGAACACTGAAGCTTTCTTT.

The chain is built from TRBV3-1 (or the pseudogene TRBV3-2) and TRBJ1-2, with TRBD1 identical over 8 bases. The CDR3 has 11 residues. CDR1 is LGHDT, CDR2 YNNKEL, per germline (reference sequence). Here the CDR3 DNA reads TGTGGGACAGGGACTAACTATGGCTACACCTTC. Translating gives CGTGTNYGYTF.